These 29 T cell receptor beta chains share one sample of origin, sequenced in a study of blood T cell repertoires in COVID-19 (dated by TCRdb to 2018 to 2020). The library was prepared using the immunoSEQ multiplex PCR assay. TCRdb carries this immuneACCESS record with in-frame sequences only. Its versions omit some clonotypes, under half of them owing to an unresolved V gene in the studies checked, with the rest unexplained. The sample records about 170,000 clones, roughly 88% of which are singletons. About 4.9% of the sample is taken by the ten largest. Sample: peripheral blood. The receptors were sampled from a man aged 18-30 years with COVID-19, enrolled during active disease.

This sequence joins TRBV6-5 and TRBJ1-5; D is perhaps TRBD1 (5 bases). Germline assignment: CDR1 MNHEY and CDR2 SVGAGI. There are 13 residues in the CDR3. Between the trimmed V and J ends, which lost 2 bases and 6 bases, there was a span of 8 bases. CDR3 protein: CASSYGGSQPQHF. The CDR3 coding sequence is TGTGCCAGCAGTTACGGGGGGAGTCAGCCCCAGCATTTT.

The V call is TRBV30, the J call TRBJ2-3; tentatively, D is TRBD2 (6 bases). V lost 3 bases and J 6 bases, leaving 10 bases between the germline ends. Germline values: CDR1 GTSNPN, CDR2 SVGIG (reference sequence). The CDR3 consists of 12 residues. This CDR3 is CAWSAGSDTQYF. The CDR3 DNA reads TGTGCCTGGAGCGCGGGGAGTGATACGCAGTATTTT.

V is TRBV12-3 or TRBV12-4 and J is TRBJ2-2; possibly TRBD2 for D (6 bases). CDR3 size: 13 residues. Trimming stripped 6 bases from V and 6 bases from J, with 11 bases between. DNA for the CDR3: TGTGCCAGCAGCCCGACTAGGTCCGGGGAGCTGTTTTTT. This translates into CASSPTRSGELFF.

The CDR3 region is CASSLIRTGYYGYTF. DNA of the CDR3: TGTGCCAGCAGTTTGATCCGGACAGGGTACTATGGCTACACCTTC. The rearrangement links TRBV28 to TRBJ1-2; 8 nucleotides align to TRBD1. The CDR3 covers 15 residues. V shed 3 bases, J shed 3 bases, and the junction held 6 bases outside the gene matches. Germline assignment: CDR1 MDHEN and CDR2 SYDVKM.

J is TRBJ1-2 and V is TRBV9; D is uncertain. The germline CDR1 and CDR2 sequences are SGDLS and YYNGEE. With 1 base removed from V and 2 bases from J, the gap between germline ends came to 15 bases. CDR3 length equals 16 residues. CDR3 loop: CASSVFGTTTNYGYTF. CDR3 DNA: TGTGCCAGCAGCGTATTCGGTACGACTACCAACTATGGCTACACCTTC.

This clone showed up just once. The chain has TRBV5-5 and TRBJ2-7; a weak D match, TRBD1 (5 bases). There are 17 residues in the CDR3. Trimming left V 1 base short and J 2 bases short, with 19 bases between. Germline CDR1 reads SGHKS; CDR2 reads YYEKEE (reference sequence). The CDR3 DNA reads TGTGCCAGCAGCTTGAGCTTAGGCAGGGTCTTTACCTACGAGCAGTACTTC. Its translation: CASSLSLGRVFTYEQYF. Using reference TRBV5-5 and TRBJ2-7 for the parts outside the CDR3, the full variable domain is DAGVTQSPTHLIKTRGQQVTLRCSPISGHKSVSWYQQVLGQGPQFIFQYYEKEERGRGNFPDRFSARQFPNYSSELNVNALLLGDSALYLCASSLSLGRVFTYEQYFGPGTRLTVT.

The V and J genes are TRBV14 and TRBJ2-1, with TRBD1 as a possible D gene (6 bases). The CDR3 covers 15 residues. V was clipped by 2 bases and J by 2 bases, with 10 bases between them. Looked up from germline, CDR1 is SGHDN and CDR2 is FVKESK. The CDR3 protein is CASSQIGGAYNEQFF. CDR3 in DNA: TGTGCCAGCAGCCAAATTGGGGGCGCCTACAATGAGCAGTTCTTC.

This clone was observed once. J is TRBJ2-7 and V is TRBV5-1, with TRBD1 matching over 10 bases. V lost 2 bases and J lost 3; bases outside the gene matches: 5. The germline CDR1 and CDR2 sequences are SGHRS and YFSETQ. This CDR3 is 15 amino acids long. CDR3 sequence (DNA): TGCGCCAGCAGCTTCGGACAGGGGGTCGTCTACGAGCAGTACTTC. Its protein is CASSFGQGVVYEQYF.

This chain's CDR3 is CASSLEQGPNTEAFF. CDR3 sequence (DNA): TGTGCCAGCAGCTTAGAACAGGGGCCTAACACTGAAGCTTTCTTT. V gene TRBV7-8 combines with J gene TRBJ1-1, with 7 positions matching TRBD1. V lost 1 base to trimming and J lost 2 bases; unmatched junction nucleotides: 4. CDR3 length equals 15 residues. The germline gives CDR1 SGHVS, CDR2 FQNEAQ. The full variable domain, its missing parts supplied by reference TRBV7-8 and TRBJ1-1, is GAGVSQSPRYKVAKRGQDVALRCDPISGHVSLFWYQQALGQGPEFLTYFQNEAQLDKSGLPSDRFFAERPEGSVSTLKIQRTQQEDSAVYLCASSLEQGPNTEAFFGQGTRLTVV.

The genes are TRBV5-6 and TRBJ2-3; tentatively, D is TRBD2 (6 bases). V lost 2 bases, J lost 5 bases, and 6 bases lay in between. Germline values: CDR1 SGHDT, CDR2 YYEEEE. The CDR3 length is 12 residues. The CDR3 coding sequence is TGTGCCAGCAGCTTCGGGAGAGATACGCAGTATTTT. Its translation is CASSFGRDTQYF.

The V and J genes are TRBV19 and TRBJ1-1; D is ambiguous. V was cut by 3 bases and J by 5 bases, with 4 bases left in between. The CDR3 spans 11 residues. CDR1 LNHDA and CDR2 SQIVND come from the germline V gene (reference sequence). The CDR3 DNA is TGTGCCAGTAGTATGAGGACTGAAGCTTTCTTT. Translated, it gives CASSMRTEAFF.

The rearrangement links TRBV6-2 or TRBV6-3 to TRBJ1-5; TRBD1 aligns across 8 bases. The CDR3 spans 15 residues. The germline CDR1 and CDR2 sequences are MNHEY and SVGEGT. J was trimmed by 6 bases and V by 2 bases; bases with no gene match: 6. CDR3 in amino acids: CASSYRPGGSQPQHF. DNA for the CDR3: TGTGCCAGCAGTTACCGCCCAGGGGGCAGTCAGCCCCAGCATTTT.

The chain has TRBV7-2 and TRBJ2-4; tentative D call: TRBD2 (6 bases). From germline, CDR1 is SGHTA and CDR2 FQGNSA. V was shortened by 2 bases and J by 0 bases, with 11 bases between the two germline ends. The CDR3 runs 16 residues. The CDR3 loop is CASSLRDSLAKNIQYF. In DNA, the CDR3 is TGTGCCAGCAGCTTAAGGGACTCCCTAGCCAAAAACATTCAGTACTTC.

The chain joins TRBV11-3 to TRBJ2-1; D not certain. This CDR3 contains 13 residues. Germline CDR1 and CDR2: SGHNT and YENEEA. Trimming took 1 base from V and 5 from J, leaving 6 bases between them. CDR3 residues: CASSLGRNNEQFF. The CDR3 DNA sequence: TGTGCCAGCAGCTTAGGCAGAAACAATGAGCAGTTCTTC. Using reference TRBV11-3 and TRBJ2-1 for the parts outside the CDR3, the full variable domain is EAGVVQSPRYKIIEKKQPVAFWCNPISGHNTLYWYLQNLGQGPELLIRYENEEAVDDSQLPKDRFSAERLKGVDSTLKIQPAELGDSAVYLCASSLGRNNEQFFGPGTRLTVL.

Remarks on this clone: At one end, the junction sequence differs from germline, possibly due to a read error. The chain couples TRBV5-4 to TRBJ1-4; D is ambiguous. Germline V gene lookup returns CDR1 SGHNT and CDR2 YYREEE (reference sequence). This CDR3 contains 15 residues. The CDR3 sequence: CASSLLGLGSEKLLF. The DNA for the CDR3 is TGTGCCAGCAGCCTCCTGGGCCTGGGGAGTGAAAAACTGCTTTTT.

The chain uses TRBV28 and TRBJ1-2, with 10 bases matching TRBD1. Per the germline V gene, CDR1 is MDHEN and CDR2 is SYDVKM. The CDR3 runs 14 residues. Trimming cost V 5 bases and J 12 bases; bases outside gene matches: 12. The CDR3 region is CASSPWGDRGRHTF. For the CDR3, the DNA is TGTGCCAGCAGTCCCTGGGGAGACAGGGGGCGACACACCTTC.

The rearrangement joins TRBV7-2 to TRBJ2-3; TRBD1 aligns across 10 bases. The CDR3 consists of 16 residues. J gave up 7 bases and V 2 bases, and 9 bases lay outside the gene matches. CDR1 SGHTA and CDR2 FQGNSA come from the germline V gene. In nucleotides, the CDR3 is TGTGCCAGCAGCTTATACCCGACAGGGGGCGTCTATACGCAGTATTTT. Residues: CASSLYPTGGVYTQYF.

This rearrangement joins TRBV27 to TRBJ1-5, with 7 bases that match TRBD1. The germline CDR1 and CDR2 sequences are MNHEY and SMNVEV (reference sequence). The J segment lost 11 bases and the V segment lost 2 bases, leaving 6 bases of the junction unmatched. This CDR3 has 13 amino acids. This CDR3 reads CASSLGRGLTQHF. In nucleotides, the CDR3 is TGTGCCAGCAGTTTAGGCAGGGGGTTGACCCAGCATTTT.

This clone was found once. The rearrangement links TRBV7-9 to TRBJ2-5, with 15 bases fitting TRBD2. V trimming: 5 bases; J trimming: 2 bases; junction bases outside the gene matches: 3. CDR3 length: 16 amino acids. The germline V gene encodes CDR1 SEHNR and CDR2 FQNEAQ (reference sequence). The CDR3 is CASSPGLAGGQETQYF. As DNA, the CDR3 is TGTGCCAGCAGCCCGGGACTAGCGGGAGGTCAAGAGACCCAGTACTTC.

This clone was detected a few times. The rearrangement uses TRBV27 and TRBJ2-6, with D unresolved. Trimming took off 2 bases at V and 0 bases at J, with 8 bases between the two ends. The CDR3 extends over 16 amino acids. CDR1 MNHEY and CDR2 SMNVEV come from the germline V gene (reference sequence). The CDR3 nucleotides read TGTGCCAGCAGTTTACTAGGATTCTCTGGGGCCAACGTCCTGACTTTC. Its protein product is CASSLLGFSGANVLTF.

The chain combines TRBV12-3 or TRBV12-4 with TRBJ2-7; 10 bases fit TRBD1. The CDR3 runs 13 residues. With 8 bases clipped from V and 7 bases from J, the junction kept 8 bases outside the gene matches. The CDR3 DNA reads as TGTGCCAGCTCGGGACAGGGGTTCTGGGAGCAGTACTTC. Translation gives CASSGQGFWEQYF.

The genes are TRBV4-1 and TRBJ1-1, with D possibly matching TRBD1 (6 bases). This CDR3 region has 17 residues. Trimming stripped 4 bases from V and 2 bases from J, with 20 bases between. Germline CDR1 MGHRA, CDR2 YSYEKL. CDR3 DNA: TGCGCCAGCAGCCTAAGGGGGGGAGGCTCCCGAAACACTGAAGCTTTCTTT. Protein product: CASSLRGGGSRNTEAFF.

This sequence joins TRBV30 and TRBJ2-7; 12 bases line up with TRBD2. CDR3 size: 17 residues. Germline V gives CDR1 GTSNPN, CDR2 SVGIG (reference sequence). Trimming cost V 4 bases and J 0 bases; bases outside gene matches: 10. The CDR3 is CAWTRGTSGSSSYEQYF. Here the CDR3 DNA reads TGTGCCTGGACCAGGGGGACTAGCGGGTCGAGCTCCTACGAGCAGTACTTC. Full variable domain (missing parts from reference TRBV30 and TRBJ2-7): SQTIHQWPATLVQPVGSPLSLECTVEGTSNPNLYWYRQAAGRGLQLLFYSVGIGQISSEVPQNLSASRPQDRQFILSSKKLLLSDSGFYLCAWTRGTSGSSSYEQYFGPGTRLTVT.

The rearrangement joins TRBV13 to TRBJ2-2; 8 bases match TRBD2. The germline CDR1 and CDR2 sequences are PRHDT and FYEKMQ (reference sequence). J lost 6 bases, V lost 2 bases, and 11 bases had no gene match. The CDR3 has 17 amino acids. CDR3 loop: CASSLQWVTSDSGELFF. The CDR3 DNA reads TGTGCCAGCAGCTTACAGTGGGTGACTAGCGATTCCGGGGAGCTGTTTTTT.

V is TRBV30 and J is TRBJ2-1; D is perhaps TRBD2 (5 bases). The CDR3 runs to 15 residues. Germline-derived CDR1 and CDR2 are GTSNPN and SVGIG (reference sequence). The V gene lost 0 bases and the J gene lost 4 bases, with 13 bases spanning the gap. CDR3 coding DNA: TGTGCCTGGAGTGTACTAGTAGCCGCATACAATGAGCAGTTCTTC. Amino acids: CAWSVLVAAYNEQFF.

The CDR3 DNA is TGTGCCAGCATTGACAGGGGGAACACTGAAGCTTTCTTT. It codes for CASIDRGNTEAFF. The chain has TRBV6-6 and TRBJ1-1; 8 positions match TRBD1. This CDR3 contains 13 residues. Germline V gene sequence: CDR1 MNHNY, CDR2 SVGAGI (reference sequence). The V gene end was trimmed by 7 bases and the J gene end by 1 base; junction bases not matched to a gene: 2.

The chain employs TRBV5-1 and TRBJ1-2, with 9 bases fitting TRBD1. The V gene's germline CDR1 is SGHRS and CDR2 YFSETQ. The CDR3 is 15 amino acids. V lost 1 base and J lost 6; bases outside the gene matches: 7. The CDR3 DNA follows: TGCGCCAGCAGCTTGCCCGGGACAGGGCTGGATGGCTACACCTTC. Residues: CASSLPGTGLDGYTF.

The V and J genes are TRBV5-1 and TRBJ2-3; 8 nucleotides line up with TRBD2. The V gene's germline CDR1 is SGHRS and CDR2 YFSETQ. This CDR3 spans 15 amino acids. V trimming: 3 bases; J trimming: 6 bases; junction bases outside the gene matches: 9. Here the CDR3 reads CASSSVTSEVDTQYF. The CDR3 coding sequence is TGCGCCAGCAGCTCGGTGACTAGCGAGGTGGATACGCAGTATTTT.

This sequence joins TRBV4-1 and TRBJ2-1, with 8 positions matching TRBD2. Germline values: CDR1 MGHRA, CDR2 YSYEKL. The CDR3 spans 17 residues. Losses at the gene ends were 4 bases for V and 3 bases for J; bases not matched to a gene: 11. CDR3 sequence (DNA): TGCGCCAGCAGCCCCCCCCGGGCGGGAGGTGTCTACAATGAGCAGTTCTTC. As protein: CASSPPRAGGVYNEQFF.